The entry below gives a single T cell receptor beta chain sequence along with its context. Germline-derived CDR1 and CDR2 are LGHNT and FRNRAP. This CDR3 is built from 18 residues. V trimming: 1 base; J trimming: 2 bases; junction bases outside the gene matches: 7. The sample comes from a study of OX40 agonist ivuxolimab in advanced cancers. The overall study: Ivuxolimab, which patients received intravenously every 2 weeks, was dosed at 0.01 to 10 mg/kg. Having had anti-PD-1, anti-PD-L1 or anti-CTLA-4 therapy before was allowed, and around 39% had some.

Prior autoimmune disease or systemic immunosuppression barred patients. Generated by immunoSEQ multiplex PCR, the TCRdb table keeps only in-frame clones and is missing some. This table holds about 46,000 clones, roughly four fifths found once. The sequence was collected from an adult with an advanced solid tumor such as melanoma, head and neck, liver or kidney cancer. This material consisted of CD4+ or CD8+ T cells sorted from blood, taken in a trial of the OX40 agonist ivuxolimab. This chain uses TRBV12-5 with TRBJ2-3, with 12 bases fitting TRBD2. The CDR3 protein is CASGLEGRLAGATDTQYF. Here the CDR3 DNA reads TGTGCTAGTGGTTTGGAAGGTCGACTAGCGGGAGCCACAGATACGCAGTATTTT.